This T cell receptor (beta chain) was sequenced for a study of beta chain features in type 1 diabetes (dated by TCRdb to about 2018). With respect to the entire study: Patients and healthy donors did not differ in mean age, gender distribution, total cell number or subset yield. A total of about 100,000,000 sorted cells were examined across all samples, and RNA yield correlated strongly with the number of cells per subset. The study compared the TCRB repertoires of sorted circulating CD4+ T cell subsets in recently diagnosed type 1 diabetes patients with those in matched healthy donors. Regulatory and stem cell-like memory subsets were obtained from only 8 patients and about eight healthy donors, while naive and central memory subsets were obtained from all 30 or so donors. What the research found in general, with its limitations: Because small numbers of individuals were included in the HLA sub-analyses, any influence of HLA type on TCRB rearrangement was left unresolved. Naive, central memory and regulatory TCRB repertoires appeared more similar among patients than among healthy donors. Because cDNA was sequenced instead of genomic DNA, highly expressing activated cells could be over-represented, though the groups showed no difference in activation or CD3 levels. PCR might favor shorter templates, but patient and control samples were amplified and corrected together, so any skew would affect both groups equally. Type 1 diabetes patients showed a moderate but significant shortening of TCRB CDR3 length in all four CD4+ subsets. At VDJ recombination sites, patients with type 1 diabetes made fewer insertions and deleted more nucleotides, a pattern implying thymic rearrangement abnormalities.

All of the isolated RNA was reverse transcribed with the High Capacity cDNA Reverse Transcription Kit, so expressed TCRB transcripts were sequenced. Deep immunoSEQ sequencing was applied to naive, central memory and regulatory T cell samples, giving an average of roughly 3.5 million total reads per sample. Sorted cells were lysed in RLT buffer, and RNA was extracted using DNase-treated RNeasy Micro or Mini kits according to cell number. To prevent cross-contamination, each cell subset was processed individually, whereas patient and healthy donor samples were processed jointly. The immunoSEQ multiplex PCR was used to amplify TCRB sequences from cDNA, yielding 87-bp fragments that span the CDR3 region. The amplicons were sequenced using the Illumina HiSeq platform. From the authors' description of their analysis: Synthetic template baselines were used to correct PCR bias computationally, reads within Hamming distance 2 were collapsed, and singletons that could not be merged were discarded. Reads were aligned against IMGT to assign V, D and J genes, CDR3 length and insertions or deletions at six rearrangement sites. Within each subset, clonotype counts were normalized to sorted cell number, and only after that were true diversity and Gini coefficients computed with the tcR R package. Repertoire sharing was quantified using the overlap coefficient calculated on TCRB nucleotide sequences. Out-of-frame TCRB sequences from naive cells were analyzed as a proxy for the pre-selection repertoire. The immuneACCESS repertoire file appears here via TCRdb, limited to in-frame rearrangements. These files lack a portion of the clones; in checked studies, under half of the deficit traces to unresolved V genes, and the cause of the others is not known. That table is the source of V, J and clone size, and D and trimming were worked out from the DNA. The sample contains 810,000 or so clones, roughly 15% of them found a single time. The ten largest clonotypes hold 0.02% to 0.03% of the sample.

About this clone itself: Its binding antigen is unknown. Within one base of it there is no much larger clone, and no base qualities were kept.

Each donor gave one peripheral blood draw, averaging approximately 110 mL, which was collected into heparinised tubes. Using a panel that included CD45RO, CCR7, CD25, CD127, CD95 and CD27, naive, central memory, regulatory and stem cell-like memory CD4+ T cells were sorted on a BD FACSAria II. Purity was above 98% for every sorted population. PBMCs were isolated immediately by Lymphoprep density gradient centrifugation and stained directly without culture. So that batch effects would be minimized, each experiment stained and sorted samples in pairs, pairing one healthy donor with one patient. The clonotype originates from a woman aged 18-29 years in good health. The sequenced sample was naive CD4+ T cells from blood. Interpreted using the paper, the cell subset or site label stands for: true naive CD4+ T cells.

The nucleotide sequence reads TGTGCCAGCAGCACAAGGACAGATACGCAGTATTTT. Translation gives CASSTRTDTQYF. The rearrangement combines TRBV13 with TRBJ2-3; the D segment cannot be called with confidence. The CDR3 numbers 12 residues from cysteine through phenylalanine. The only DNA kept is the CDR3, 36 bases in frame from the first base. CDR1 and CDR2 are read off the germline V gene (reference sequence) as PRHDT and FYEKMQ. V lost 5 bases and J lost 3 bases; the stretch between them is 6 bases long.